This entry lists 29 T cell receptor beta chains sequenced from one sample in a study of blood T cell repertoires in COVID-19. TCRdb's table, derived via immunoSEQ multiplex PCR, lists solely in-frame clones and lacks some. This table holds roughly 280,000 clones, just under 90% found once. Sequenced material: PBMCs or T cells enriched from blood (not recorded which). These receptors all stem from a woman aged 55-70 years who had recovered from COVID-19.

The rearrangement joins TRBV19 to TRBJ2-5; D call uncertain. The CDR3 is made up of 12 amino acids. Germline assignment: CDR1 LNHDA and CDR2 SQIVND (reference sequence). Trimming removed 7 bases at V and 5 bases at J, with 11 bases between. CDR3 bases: TGTGCCAGTAAGTGGCGGCCCGAGACCCAGTACTTC. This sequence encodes CASKWRPETQYF.

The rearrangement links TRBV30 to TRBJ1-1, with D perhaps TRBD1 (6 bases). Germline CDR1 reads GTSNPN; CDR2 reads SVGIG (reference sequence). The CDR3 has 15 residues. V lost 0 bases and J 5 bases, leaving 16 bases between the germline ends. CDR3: CAWSVRGGVGTEAFF. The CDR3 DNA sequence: TGTGCCTGGAGTGTACGGGGGGGCGTTGGAACTGAAGCTTTCTTT.

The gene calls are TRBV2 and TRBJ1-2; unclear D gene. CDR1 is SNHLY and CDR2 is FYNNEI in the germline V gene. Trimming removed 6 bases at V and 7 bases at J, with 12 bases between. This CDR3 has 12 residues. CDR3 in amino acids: CASSFPGVGYTF. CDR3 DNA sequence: TGTGCCAGCAGCTTTCCCGGGGTTGGCTACACCTTC.

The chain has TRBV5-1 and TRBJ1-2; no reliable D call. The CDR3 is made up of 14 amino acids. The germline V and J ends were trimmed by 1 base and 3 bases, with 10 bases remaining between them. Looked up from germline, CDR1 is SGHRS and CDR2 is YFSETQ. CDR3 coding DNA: TGCGCCAGCAGCTTGACAGCTGAGTACTATGGCTACACCTTC. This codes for CASSLTAEYYGYTF.

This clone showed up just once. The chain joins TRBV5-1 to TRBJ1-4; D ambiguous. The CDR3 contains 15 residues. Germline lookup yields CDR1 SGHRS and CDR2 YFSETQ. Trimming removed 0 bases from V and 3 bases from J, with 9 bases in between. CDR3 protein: CASSLAELSNEKLFF. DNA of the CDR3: TGCGCCAGCAGCTTGGCTGAGCTGTCTAATGAAAAACTGTTTTTT. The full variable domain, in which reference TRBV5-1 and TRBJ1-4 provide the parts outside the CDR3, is KAGVTQTPRYLIKTRGQQVTLSCSPISGHRSVSWYQQTPGQGLQFLFEYFSETQRNKGNFPGRFSGRQFSNSRSEMNVSTLELGDSALYLCASSLAELSNEKLFFGSGTQLSVL.

This CDR3 reads CASSQGRGDTQYF. CDR3 in DNA: TGTGCCAGCAGCCAGGGCCGTGGAGATACGCAGTATTTT. The rearrangement joins TRBV4-2 to TRBJ2-3; no reliable D call. Germline CDR1 reads LGHNA; CDR2 reads YNFKEQ. The CDR3 spans 13 residues. Trimming took 3 bases from V and 5 from J, leaving 9 bases between them.

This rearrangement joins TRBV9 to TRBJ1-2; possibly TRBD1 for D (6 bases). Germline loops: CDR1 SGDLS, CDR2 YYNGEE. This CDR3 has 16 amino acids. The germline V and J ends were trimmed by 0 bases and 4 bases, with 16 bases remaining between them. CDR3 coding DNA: TGTGCCAGCAGCGTAGCGTCATCGGGGGGCTTCTATGGCTACACCTTC. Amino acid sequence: CASSVASSGGFYGYTF.

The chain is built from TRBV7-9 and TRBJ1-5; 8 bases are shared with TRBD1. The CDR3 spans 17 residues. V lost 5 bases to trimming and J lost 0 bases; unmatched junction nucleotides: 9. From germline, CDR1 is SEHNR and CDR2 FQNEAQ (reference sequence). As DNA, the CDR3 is TGTGCCAGCAGCATCTGGACAGGGACAGATAGCAATCAGCCCCAGCATTTT. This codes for CASSIWTGTDSNQPQHF.

CDR3 sequence: CASSLPGHEAFF. The CDR3, as DNA: TGTGCCAGCAGTTTACCAGGACATGAAGCTTTCTTT. This chain links TRBV28 with TRBJ1-1; D perhaps matches TRBD1 (5 bases). Germline CDR1 is MDHEN and CDR2 is SYDVKM. This CDR3 is 12 amino acids long. Trimming cost V 2 bases and J 7 bases, with 8 bases left between them. The entire variable domain, with the rest obtained from reference TRBV28 and TRBJ1-1, is as follows: DVKVTQSSRYLVKRTGEKVFLECVQDMDHENMFWYRQDPGLGLRLIYFSYDVKMKEKGDIPEGYSVSREKKERFSLILESASTNQTSMYLCASSLPGHEAFFGQGTRLTVV.

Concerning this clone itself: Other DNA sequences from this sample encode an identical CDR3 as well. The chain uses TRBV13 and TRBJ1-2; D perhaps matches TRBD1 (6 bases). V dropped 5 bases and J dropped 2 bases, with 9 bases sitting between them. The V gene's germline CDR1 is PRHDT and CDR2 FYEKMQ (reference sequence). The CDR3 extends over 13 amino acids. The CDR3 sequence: CASSITGNYGYTF. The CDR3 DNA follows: TGTGCCAGCAGCATAACAGGGAACTATGGCTACACCTTC. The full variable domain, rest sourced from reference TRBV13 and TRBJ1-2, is AAGVIQSPRHLIKEKRETATLKCYPIPRHDTVYWYQQGPGQDPQFLISFYEKMQSDKGSIPDRFSAQQFSDYHSELNMSSLELGDSALYFCASSITGNYGYTFGSGTRLTVV.

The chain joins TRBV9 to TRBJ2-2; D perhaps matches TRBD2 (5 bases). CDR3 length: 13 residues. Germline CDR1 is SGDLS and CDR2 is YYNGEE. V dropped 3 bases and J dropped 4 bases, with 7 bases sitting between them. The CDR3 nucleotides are TGTGCCAGCAGCGCGGGGTTCACCGGGGAGCTGTTTTTT. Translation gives CASSAGFTGELFF.

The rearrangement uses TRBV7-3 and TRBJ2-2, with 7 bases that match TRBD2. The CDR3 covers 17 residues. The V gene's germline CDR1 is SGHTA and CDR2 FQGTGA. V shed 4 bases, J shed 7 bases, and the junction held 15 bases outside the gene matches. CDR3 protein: CASSSLPGLKDGGELFF. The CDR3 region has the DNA TGTGCCAGCAGCTCACTTCCGGGACTAAAAGACGGCGGGGAGCTGTTTTTT.

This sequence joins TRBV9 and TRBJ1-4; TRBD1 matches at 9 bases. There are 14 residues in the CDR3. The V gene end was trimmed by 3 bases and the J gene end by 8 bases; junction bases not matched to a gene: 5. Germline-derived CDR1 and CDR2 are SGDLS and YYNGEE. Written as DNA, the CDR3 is TGTGCCAGCAGCGCACAGGGGGCGCGGGAAAAACTGTTTTTT. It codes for CASSAQGAREKLFF.

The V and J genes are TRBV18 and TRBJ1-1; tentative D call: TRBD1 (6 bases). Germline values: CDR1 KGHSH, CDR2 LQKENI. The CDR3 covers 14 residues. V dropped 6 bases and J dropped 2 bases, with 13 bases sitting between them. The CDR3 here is CASSWGQRNTEAFF. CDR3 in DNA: TGTGCCAGCTCTTGGGGGCAGCGAAACACTGAAGCTTTCTTT.

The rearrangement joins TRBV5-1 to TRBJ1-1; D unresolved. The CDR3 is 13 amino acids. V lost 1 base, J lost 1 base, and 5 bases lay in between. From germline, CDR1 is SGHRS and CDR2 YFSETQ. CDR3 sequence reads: CASSLLENTEAFF. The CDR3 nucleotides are TGCGCCAGCAGCTTGCTAGAGAACACTGAAGCTTTCTTT.

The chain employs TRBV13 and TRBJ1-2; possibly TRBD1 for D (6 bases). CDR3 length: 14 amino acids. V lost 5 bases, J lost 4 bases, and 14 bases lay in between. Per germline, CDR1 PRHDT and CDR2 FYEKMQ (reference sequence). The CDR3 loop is CASSPRQEFYGYTF. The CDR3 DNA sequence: TGTGCCAGCAGCCCGAGACAGGAATTCTATGGCTACACCTTC. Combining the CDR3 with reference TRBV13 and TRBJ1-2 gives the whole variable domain AAGVIQSPRHLIKEKRETATLKCYPIPRHDTVYWYQQGPGQDPQFLISFYEKMQSDKGSIPDRFSAQQFSDYHSELNMSSLELGDSALYFCASSPRQEFYGYTFGSGTRLTVV.

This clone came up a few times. The CDR3 sequence is CASSREGFEQPQHF. Written as DNA, the CDR3 is TGTGCCAGCAGCAGGGAGGGTTTTGAGCAGCCCCAGCATTTT. The V gene is TRBV2, the J gene TRBJ1-5; tentative D call: TRBD1 (5 bases). Between the trimmed V and J ends, which lost 6 bases and 7 bases, there was a span of 16 bases. The CDR3 loop spans 14 amino acids. CDR1 and CDR2 from the germline V gene are SNHLY and FYNNEI.

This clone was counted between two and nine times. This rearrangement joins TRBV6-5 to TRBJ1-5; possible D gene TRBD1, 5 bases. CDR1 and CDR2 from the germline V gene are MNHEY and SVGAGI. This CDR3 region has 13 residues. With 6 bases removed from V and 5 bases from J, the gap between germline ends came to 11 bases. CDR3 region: CASSSDRDQPQHF. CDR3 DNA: TGTGCCAGCAGCTCCGACAGAGATCAGCCCCAGCATTTT.

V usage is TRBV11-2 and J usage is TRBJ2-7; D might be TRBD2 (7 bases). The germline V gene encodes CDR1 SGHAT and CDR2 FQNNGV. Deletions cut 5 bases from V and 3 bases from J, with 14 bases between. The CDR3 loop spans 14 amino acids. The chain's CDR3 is CASSEGGGYYEQYF. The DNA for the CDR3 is TGTGCCAGCAGCGAGGGGGGGGGCTACTACGAGCAGTACTTC.

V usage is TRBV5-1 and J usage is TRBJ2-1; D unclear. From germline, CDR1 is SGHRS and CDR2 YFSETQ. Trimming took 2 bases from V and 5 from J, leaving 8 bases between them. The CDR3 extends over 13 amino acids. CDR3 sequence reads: CASSFLVNNEQFF. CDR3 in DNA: TGCGCCAGCAGCTTTCTAGTCAACAATGAGCAGTTCTTC.

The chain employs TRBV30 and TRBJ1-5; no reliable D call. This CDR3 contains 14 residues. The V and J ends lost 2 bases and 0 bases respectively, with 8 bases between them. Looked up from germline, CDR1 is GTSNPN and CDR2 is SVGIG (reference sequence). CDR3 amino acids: CAWSSVYSNQPQHF. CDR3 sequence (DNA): TGTGCCTGGAGTTCCGTATATAGCAATCAGCCCCAGCATTTT.

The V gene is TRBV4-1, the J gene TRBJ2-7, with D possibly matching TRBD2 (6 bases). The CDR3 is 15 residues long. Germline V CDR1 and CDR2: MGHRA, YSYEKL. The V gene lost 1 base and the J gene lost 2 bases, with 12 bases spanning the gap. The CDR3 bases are TGCGCCAGCAGCCAAGCCTTGGCGGGGCCCTACGAGCAGTACTTC. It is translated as CASSQALAGPYEQYF.

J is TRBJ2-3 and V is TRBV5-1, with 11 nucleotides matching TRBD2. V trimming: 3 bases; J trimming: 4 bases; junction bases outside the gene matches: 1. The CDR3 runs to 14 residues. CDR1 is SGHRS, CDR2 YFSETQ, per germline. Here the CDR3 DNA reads TGCGCCAGCAGCTCACTAGCGGGAGCAGATACGCAGTATTTT. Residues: CASSSLAGADTQYF.

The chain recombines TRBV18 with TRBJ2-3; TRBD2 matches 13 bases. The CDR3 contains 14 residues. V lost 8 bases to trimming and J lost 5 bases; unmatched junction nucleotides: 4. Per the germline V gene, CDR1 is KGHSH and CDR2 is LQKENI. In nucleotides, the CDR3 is TGTGCCAGCGGACTAGCGGGAGAAGAAGATACGCAGTATTTT. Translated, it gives CASGLAGEEDTQYF.

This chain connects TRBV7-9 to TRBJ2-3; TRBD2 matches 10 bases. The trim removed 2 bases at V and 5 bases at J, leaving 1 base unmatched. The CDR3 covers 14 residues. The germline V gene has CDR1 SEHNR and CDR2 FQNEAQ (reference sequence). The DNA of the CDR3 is TGTGCCAGCAGCTTAAAGCGGGGGGGAGATACGCAGTATTTT. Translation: CASSLKRGGDTQYF.

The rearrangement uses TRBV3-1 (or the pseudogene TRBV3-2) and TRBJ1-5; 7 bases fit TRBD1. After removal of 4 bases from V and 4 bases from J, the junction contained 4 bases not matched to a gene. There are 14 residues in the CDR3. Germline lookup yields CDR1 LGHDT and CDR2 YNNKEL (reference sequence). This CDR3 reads CASSLTGLNQPQHF. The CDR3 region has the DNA TGTGCCAGCAGCCTGACAGGGCTTAATCAGCCCCAGCATTTT.

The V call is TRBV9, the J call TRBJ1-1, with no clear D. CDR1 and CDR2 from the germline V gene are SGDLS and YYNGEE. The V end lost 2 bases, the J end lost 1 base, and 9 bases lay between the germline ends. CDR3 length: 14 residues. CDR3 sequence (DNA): TGTGCCAGCAGCGTTCAGGCCCAGAACACTGAAGCTTTCTTT. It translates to CASSVQAQNTEAFF.

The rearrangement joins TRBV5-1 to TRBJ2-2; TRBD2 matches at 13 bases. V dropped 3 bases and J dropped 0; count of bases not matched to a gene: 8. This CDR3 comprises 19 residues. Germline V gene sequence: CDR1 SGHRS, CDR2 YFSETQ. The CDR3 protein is CASSSIGLAGVTNTGELFF. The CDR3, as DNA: TGCGCCAGCAGCTCCATCGGACTAGCGGGGGTCACGAACACCGGGGAGCTGTTTTTT.

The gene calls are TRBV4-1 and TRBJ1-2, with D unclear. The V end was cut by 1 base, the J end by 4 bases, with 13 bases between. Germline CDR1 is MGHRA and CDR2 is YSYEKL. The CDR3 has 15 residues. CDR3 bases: TGCGCCAGCAGCCAAGGCGGCATTTCGCCCTATGGCTACACCTTC. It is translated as CASSQGGISPYGYTF.